The TCR beta chain described here comes from a study of blood T cell repertoires in COVID-19. Method: immunoSEQ multiplex PCR; TCRdb's copy keeps in-frame clones and lacks some. This table has 200,000 to 250,000 clones, around four fifths appearing once. The germline V gene has CDR1 SGHDN and CDR2 FVKESK. There are 15 residues in the CDR3. The ends lost 3 bases at V and 0 bases at J; junction bases unmatched: 3. Sequences were obtained from peripheral blood. The TCR was taken from a woman aged 60-70 years who had recovered from COVID-19. V gene TRBV14 combines with J gene TRBJ2-3, with 7 bases matching TRBD1. CDR3 sequence: CASSHQTGSTDTQYF. CDR3 sequence (DNA): TGTGCCAGCAGCCACCAGACAGGGAGCACAGATACGCAGTATTTT.